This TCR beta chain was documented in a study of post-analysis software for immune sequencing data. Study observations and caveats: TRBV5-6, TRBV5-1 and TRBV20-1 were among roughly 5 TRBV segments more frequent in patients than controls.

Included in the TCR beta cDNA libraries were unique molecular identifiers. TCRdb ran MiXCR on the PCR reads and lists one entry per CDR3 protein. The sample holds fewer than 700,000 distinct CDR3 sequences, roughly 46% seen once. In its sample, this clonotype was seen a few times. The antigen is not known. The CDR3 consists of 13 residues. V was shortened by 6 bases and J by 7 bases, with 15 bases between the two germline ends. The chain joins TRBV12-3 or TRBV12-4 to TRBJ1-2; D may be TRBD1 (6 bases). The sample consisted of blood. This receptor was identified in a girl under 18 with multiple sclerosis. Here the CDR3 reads CASSITGTAGYTF. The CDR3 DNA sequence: TGTGCCAGCAGCATAACAGGGACTGCTGGCTACACCTTC.